This TCR beta chain was identified during a study of technical replicates of blood from a handful of donors (dated by TCRdb to the late 2010s). Library preparation employed the immunoSEQ multiplex PCR assay. TCRdb took over this immuneACCESS table, retaining in-frame rearrangements with V and J assigned. Such tables are incomplete; in checked studies, under half of the missing clones stem from an unresolved V gene, and the remainder is unexplained. The sample table lists around 73,000 clones, 90% of them with a count of one. Of the sample, 4% to 5% is held by the ten largest clones. On this clone: Its antigen remains unidentified. No much larger clone is present one base from it, and per-base qualities are unavailable.

The CDR3 sequence holds 15 residues, the cysteine and phenylalanine included. Only the CDR3 region is kept as DNA, spanning 45 bases read in frame from base 1. Per the germline V gene, SGHTA is the CDR1 and FQGNSA is the CDR2. V and J are trimmed by 5 bases and 3 bases, and the gene matches miss 9 bases of the junction. The TCR sequence derives from a human donor in good health. Some clones in this sample may be carry-over from other donors' samples. The rearrangement joined TRBV7-2 to TRBJ2-7; 8 central nucleotides agree with TRBD2. The sample consisted of PBMCs. The CDR3 here reads CASSTGGAEVYEQYF. Read as DNA, the sequence is TGTGCCAGCAGCACCGGGGGGGCCGAAGTCTACGAGCAGTACTTC.